Described below is a single T cell receptor (beta chain) sequence and its context. The target antigen is unknown. Repertoires were generated with immunoSEQ multiplex PCR, while TCRdb's copy carries only in-frame clones and drops some. The data hold about 120,000 clones, with just over 90% observed a single time. These data are taken from a study of T cell responses to AZD1222 COVID-19 vaccine. General study results and limits: Only after the peak T cell response were repertoires sampled. Just a handful of people given AZD1222 tested seropositive at baseline. Vaccination with two AZD1222 doses was followed by a rise in Spike-specific TCR breadth and depth. Females made up more of the donors, who were largely white British, and clonal diversity may have come out too low.

Germline V gene lookup returns CDR1 SGHTA and CDR2 FQGNSA. Trimming took 2 bases from V and 1 from J, leaving 14 bases between them. CDR3 length equals 16 residues. This chain uses TRBV7-2 with TRBJ1-1; D is perhaps TRBD1 (5 bases). Specimen: peripheral blood, collected on day 0 of AZD1222 vaccination. The receptor was derived from an adult in good health. In nucleotides, the CDR3 is TGTGCCAGCAGCTTAACGGGGGTCTTCACGAACACTGAAGCTTTCTTT. It encodes CASSLTGVFTNTEAFF.